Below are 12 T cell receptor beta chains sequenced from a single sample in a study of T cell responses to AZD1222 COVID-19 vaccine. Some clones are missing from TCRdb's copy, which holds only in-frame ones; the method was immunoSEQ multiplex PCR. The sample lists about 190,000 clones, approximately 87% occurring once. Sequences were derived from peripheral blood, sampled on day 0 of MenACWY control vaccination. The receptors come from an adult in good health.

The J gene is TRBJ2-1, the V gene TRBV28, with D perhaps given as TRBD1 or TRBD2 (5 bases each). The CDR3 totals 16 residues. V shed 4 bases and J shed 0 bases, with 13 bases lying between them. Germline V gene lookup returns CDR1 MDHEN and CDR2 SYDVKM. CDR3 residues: CASSSPPGGSYNEQFF. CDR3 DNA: TGTGCCAGCAGTTCCCCCCCTGGGGGCTCCTACAATGAGCAGTTCTTC.

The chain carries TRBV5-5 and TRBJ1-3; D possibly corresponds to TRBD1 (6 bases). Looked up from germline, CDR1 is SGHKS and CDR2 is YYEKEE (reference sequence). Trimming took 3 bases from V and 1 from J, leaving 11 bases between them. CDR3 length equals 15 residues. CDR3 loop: CASSSHTGSGNTIYF. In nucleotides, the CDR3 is TGTGCCAGCAGCTCTCATACAGGGTCTGGAAACACCATATATTTT.

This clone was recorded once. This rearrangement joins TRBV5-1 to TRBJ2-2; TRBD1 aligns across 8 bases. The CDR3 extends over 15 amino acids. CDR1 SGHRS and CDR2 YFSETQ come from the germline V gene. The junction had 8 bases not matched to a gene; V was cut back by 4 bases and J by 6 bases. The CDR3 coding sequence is TGCGCCAGCAGCCAGATGGCAGGGGGCGCCGGGGAGCTGTTTTTT. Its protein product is CASSQMAGGAGELFF. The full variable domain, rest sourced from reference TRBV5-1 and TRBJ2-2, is KAGVTQTPRYLIKTRGQQVTLSCSPISGHRSVSWYQQTPGQGLQFLFEYFSETQRNKGNFPGRFSGRQFSNSRSEMNVSTLELGDSALYLCASSQMAGGAGELFFGEGSRLTVL.

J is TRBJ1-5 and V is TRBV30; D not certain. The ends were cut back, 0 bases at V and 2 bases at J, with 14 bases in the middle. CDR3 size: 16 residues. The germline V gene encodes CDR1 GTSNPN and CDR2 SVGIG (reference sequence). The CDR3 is CAWSVGWARGNQPQHF. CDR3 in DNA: TGTGCCTGGAGTGTAGGGTGGGCTAGGGGCAATCAGCCCCAGCATTTT. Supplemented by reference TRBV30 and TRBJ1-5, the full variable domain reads SQTIHQWPATLVQPVGSPLSLECTVEGTSNPNLYWYRQAAGRGLQLLFYSVGIGQISSEVPQNLSASRPQDRQFILSSKKLLLSDSGFYLCAWSVGWARGNQPQHFGDGTRLSIL.

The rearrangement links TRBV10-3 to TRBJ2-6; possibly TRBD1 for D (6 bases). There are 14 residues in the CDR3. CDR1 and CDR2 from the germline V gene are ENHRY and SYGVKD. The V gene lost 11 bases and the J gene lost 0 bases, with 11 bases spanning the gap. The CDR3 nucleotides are TGTGCCCTCCAGGACAGCTCTGGGGCCAACGTCCTGACTTTC. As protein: CALQDSSGANVLTF.

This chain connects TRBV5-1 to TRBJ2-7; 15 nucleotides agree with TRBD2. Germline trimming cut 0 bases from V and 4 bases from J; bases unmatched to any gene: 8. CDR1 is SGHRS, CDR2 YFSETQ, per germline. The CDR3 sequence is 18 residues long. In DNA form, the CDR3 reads TGCGCCAGCAGCTTGGCCCGGGGGACTAGCGGGAGGTCGTACGAGCAGTACTTC. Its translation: CASSLARGTSGRSYEQYF.

The CDR3 DNA reads as TGTGCCAGCAGCGGGGCGATCAATGAAAAACTGTTTTTT. Translated, it gives CASSGAINEKLFF. The J gene is TRBJ1-4, the V gene TRBV7-6; maybe TRBD1 (5 bases). The CDR3 consists of 13 residues. Germline V gene lookup returns CDR1 SGHVS and CDR2 FNYEAQ. V dropped 5 bases and J dropped 5 bases, with 9 bases sitting between them.

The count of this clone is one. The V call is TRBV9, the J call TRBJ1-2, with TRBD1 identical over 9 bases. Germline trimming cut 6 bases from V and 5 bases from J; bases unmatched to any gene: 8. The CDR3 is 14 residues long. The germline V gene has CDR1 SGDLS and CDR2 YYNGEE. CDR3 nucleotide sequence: TGTGCCAGCACCGTGGGGACAGGGTTGTATGGCTACACCTTC. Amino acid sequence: CASTVGTGLYGYTF.

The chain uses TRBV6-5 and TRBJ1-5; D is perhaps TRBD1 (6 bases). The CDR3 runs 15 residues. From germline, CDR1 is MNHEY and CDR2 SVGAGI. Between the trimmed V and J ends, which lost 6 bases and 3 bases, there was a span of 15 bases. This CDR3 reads CASRTHTGSNQPQHF. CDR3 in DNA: TGTGCCAGCAGAACTCATACAGGGTCCAATCAGCCCCAGCATTTT.

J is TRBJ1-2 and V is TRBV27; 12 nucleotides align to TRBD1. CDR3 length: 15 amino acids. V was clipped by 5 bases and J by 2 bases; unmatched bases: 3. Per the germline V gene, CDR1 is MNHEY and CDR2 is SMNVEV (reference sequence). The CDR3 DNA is TGTGCCAGCAGTACAGGGACAGGGGGCAACTATGGCTACACCTTC. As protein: CASSTGTGGNYGYTF.

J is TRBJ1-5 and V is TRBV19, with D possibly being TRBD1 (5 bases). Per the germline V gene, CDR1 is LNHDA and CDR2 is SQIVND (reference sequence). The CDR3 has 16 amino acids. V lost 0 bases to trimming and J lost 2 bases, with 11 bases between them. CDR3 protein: CASSIDGGVGNQPQHF. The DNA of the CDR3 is TGTGCCAGTAGTATAGACGGGGGAGTGGGCAATCAGCCCCAGCATTTT.

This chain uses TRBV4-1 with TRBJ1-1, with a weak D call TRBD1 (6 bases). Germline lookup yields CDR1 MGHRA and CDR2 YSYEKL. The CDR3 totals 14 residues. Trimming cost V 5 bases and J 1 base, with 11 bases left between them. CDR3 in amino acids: CASSERGANTEAFF. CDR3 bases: TGCGCCAGCAGCGAGAGGGGGGCGAACACTGAAGCTTTCTTT.